This T cell receptor beta chain was recorded in a study of shared clonotypes between healthy human individuals (dated by TCRdb to about 2020). Notes on the research overall: A couple of women and three men aged 18 to 49 years were included in the cohort. For each donor, three plates each were used for CD4 naive and CD4 memory, two plates were used for CD8 naive, and one plate was used for CD8 memory. The study deeply sequenced blood TCR repertoires of about 5 healthy adults to estimate repertoire size and the extent of clonotype sharing between individuals. Per donor, leukapheresis produced somewhere between about 0.94 and 8.9 billion PBMCs. Different laboratories and diverse techniques were used to prepare libraries and sequence TCR repertoires, to increase sequencing depth and limit assay-specific biases. The paper as a whole reports these results and caveats: Only blood was sampled, and tissue TCR repertoires likely differ from those in blood. Pairwise subsampling led to the expectation that sequencing depth would affect the degree of clonotype sharing among donors. The small number of donors limited the genetic and exposure-history diversity represented. Across several donors, approximately 4.9% of naive CD4, roughly 3.5% of naive CD8, under 2.5% of memory CD4, and approximately 0.42% of memory CD8 clonotypes were shared. Naive subsets generally had larger estimated clonotype richness than memory subsets. Even with the large sequencing depth, rarefaction of the sorted-subset datasets indicated that sequencing was incomplete. Higher generation probabilities were observed for clonotypes shared by all four sorted-subset donors than for non-shared clonotypes.

The donors were healthy, HIV-negative adults with no recently reported acute infections or vaccinations. Every donor was a Caucasian adult residing in Nashville, Tennessee, USA. CD4+ T cells were enriched by magnetic negative selection, after which naive cells were positively selected on CD45RA and the negative fraction was taken as the memory subset. Blood was collected by leukapheresis, and PBMCs were isolated by Ficoll-Histopaque density gradient centrifugation and then cryopreserved in liquid nitrogen vapor phase. Purity and quantity of every magnetically sorted T cell population were checked by analytical flow cytometry. Genomic DNA was isolated from each sorted fraction and quantified by UV absorbance on a Nanodrop 2000c. As concerns this clone: Its specific antigen is unknown. One base away there is no much larger clone; base qualities are not given.

At the junction V is shortened by 10 bases and J by 2 bases; bases outside the gene matches: 8. In the germline V gene, CDR1 corresponds to ENHRY and CDR2 to SYGVKD. The CDR3 sequence holds 15 residues, the cysteine and phenylalanine included. Only CDR3 DNA is held: 45 bases, read in frame from base 1. Using the deep immunoSEQ assay, multiplex PCR amplified TCR CDR3 regions from genomic DNA. Extracted genomic DNA from each cell subset was spread evenly across all wells of several immunoSEQ 96-well plates, with each plate serving as a replicate. For sorted subsets, 150 to 250 ng genomic DNA, equal to 30,000 or so T cell genomes, was loaded into each replicate PCR. Purified libraries were quantified with a Qubit 3.0 fluorometer, sized on a Bioanalyzer 2100, and re-quantified with the KAPA Library Quantification kit. A separate single-read 150-cycle Illumina NextSeq 550 flow cell was used to sequence each immunoSEQ 96-well plate. The authors' pipeline ran thus. The immunoSEQ output contained only junctional sequences without quality scores, so filtering could not match that applied to full-length reads. To assign V/J genes and CDR3, sequences were annotated using PyIR, a Python wrapper for IgBLAST v1.9, with IMGT germline references. Reads were removed for weak V/J assignments (E-value above 1e-6), missing CDR3, stop codons, out-of-frame junctions, or ambiguous translated residues. V3J clonotypes were defined as sequences sharing an identical inferred V gene, J gene, and CDR3 amino acid sequence. To compute the percentage overlap between repertoires, the number of shared unique clonotypes was divided by the size of the smaller repertoire. RTK rarefaction, the Chao1 estimator, and Recon v2.1 estimates of unobserved clonotypes were used to assess repertoire richness. OLGA was used to compute generation probabilities for all TCRbeta clonotypes that the gDNA method yielded from a few donors. Not all clones reach the TCRdb copy of this immuneACCESS table, which keeps in-frame sequences only. Checked studies attribute under half of the gap to unresolved V genes and leave the rest unexplained. V and J calls and clone size are as listed in that table; D and trimming were resolved from the DNA. This sample lists fewer than 3 million clones; around 93% were detected once. More than 0.35% of the sample goes to the ten largest clones.

The source is a man aged 18 to 30 in good health. Some clones in this sample may be carry-over from other donors' samples. The sequenced sample consisted of naive CD4+ T cells from PBMCs. The sample's cell subset or site label is to be understood as: CD45RA+ positively selected. Recombination linked TRBV10-3 to TRBJ2-1, with TRBD2 matching 10 junction bases. The CDR3 region: CATARSGGAYNEQFF. The DNA sequence follows: TGTGCCACCGCACGGAGCGGGGGGGCCTACAATGAGCAGTTCTTC.